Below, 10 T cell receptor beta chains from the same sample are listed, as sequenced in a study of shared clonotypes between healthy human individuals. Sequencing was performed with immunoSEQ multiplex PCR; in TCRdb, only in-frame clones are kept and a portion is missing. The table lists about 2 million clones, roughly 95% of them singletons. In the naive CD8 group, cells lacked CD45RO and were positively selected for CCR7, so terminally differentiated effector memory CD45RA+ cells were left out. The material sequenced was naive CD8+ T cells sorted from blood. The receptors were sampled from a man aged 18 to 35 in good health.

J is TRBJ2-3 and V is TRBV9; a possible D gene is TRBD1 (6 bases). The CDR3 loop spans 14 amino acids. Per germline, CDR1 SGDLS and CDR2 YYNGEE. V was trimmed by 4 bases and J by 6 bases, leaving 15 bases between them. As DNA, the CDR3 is TGTGCCAGCAGCCACTATACAGGGAGTGATACGCAGTATTTT. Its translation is CASSHYTGSDTQYF.

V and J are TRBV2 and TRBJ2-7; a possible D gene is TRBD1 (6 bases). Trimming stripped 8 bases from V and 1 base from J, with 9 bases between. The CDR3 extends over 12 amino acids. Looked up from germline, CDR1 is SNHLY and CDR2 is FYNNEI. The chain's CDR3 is CASVDSSYEQYF. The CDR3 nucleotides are TGTGCCAGCGTGGACAGTTCCTACGAGCAGTACTTC.

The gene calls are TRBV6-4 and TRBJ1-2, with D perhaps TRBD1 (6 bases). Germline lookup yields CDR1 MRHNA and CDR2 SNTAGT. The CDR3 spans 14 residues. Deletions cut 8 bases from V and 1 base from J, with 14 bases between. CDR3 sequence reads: CASGGQGINYGYTF. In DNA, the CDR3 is TGTGCCAGCGGGGGTCAGGGGATTAACTATGGCTACACCTTC.

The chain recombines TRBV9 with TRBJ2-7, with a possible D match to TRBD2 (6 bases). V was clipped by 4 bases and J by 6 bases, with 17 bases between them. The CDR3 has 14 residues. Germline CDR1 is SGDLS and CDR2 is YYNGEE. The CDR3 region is CASSTTGGVGEQYF. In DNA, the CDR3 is TGTGCCAGCAGCACGACCGGGGGAGTCGGCGAGCAGTACTTC. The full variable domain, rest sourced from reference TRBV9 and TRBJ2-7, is DSGVTQTPKHLITATGQRVTLRCSPRSGDLSVYWYQQSLDQGLQFLIQYYNGEERAKGNILERFSAQQFPDLHSELNLSSLELGDSALYFCASSTTGGVGEQYFGPGTRLTVT.

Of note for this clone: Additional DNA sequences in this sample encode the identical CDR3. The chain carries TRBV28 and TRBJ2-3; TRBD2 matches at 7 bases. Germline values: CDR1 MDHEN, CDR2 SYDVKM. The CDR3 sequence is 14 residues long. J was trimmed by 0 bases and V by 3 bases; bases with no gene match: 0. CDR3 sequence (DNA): TGTGCCAGCAGTTTCGGGGGGAGCACAGATACGCAGTATTTT. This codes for CASSFGGSTDTQYF.

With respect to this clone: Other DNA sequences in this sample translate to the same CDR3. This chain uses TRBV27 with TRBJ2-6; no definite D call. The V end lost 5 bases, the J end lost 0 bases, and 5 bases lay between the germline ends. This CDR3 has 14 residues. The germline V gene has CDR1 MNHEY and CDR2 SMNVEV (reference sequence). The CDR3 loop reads CASSPYSGANVLTF. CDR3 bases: TGTGCCAGCAGTCCTTACTCTGGGGCCAACGTCCTGACTTTC.

CDR3 coding DNA: TGTGCCAGCAGCGTAGCTCTAGCGGGGGTCACAGATACGCAGTATTTT. This gives the protein CASSVALAGVTDTQYF. The V gene is TRBV9, the J gene TRBJ2-3, with 10 nucleotides matching TRBD2. The V segment lost 0 bases and the J segment 2 bases; nucleotides outside the gene matches: 3. This CDR3 spans 16 amino acids. Germline V gene sequence: CDR1 SGDLS, CDR2 YYNGEE.

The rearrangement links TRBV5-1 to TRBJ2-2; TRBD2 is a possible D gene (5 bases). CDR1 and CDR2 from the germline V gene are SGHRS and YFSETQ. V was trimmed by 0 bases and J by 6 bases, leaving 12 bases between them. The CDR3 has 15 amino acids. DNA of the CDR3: TGCGCCAGCAGCTTGGACCCTAGCTGGGCCGGGGAGCTGTTTTTT. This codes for CASSLDPSWAGELFF.

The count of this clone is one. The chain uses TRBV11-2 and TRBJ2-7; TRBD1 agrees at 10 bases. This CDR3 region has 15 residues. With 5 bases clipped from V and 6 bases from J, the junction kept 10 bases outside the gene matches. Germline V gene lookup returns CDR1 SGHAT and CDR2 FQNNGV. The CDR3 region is CASSEWDRGQTEQYF. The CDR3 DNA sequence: TGTGCCAGCAGCGAGTGGGACAGGGGACAGACCGAGCAGTACTTC. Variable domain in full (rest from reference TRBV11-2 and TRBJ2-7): EAGVAQSPRYKIIEKRQSVAFWCNPISGHATLYWYQQILGQGPKLLIQFQNNGVVDDSQLPKDRFSAERLKGVDSTLKIQPAKLEDSAVYLCASSEWDRGQTEQYFGPGTRLTVT.

Here the CDR3 DNA reads TGTGCCAGCAGCTTGATCGGGTTCCGGGGGTATGGCTACACCTTC. Translated: CASSLIGFRGYGYTF. V usage is TRBV5-6 and J usage is TRBJ1-2, with a tentative D call TRBD1 (5 bases). The CDR3 spans 15 residues. Germline values: CDR1 SGHDT, CDR2 YYEEEE. Trimming left V 1 base short and J 5 bases short, with 15 bases between.